Shown below are 30 T cell receptor beta chains from a single sample sequenced in a study of blood T cells in healthy people across ages. It was with a sample-barcoded 5' primer and a J-beta primer mix that a second PCR of about 7 to 12 cycles was run. TCRdb ran MiXCR on the 5' RACE reads and lists one entry per CDR3 protein. The top ten hold roughly 25% of the sample, which has nearly 800,000 distinct CDR3 sequences, 56% seen once. Sequencing used blood. These receptors were taken from a man in his forties in good health.

Regarding this clonotype: One end of the junction varies from germline; a read error may be responsible. The V call is TRBV12-3 or TRBV12-4, the J call TRBJ1-4; D remains ambiguous. CDR3 length: 18 residues. The CDR3 spells CATQFRHQRHATNEKPFF. CDR3 coding DNA: TGTGCCACCCAATTTCGACACCAGCGGCATGCAACTAATGAAAAACCGTTTTTT.

V and J are TRBV3-1 and TRBJ1-2; D is perhaps TRBD1 (5 bases). The germline V gene has CDR1 LGHDT and CDR2 YNNKEL (reference sequence). The length of the CDR3 is 14 residues. V was shortened by 7 bases and J by 2 bases, with 14 bases between the two germline ends. The CDR3 nucleotides are TGTGCCAGCACCACCGAAGGGGCGAACTATGGCTACACCTTC. Amino acid sequence: CASTTEGANYGYTF.

The chain has TRBV28 and TRBJ1-4; 7 bases map to TRBD1. Germline assignment: CDR1 MDHEN and CDR2 SYDVKM. The CDR3 length is 17 residues. The ends lost 6 bases at V and 3 bases at J; junction bases unmatched: 13. CDR3 loop: CASSPPGQRHSNEKLFF. CDR3 in DNA: TGTGCCAGCAGCCCTCCGGGACAGCGGCATTCTAATGAAAAACTGTTTTTT. The full variable domain, completed using reference TRBV28 and TRBJ1-4, is DVKVTQSSRYLVKRTGEKVFLECVQDMDHENMFWYRQDPGLGLRLIYFSYDVKMKEKGDIPEGYSVSREKKERFSLILESASTNQTSMYLCASSPPGQRHSNEKLFFGSGTQLSVL.

CDR3 DNA sequence: TGCAGTGCTAGAGACAGGGCTTACTATGGCTACACCTTC. Residues: CSARDRAYYGYTF. V and J are TRBV20-1 and TRBJ1-2, with D perhaps TRBD1 (5 bases). V gave up 0 bases and J gave up 3 bases, with 8 bases separating them. The CDR3 is made up of 13 amino acids. Germline-derived CDR1 and CDR2 are DFQATT and SNEGSKA (reference sequence).

This clonotype was counted only a few times. This rearrangement joins TRBV2 to TRBJ2-7, with 7 nucleotides matching TRBD2. This CDR3 has 10 residues. Germline V gene lookup returns CDR1 SNHLY and CDR2 FYNNEI. Unmatched junction bases numbered 4, after V lost 5 bases and J lost 12 bases. Here the CDR3 reads CASSRGEWYF. CDR3 coding DNA: TGTGCCAGCAGTCGGGGGGAGTGGTACTTC.

This chain connects TRBV28 to TRBJ2-1; 11 nucleotides line up with TRBD2. Per the germline V gene, CDR1 is MDHEN and CDR2 is SYDVKM. Unmatched junction bases numbered 5, after V lost 7 bases and J lost 0 bases. The CDR3 runs to 16 residues. The CDR3 spells CASKTSGGGSYNEQFF. CDR3 DNA: TGTGCCAGCAAAACTAGCGGGGGAGGCTCCTACAATGAGCAGTTCTTC.

The chain couples TRBV18 to TRBJ2-3, with 8 bases aligning to TRBD1. The CDR3 is made up of 17 amino acids. Trimming took 3 bases from V and 3 from J; bases not matched to a gene: 11. Germline CDR1 reads KGHSH; CDR2 reads LQKENI. CDR3: CASSPSDKGQVTDTQYF. DNA for the CDR3: TGTGCCAGCTCACCCTCCGACAAGGGACAGGTAACAGATACGCAGTATTTT.

The chain links TRBV7-9 to TRBJ1-2; 10 positions match TRBD1. Germline V CDR1 and CDR2: SEHNR, FQNEAQ (reference sequence). There are 16 residues in the CDR3. V dropped 5 bases and J dropped 8; count of bases not matched to a gene: 14. Written as DNA, the CDR3 is TGTGCCAGCAGCCCCGCGGGGACAGGGGCTTTAAAGGGCTACACCTTC. It codes for CASSPAGTGALKGYTF.

This clonotype was seen a handful of times. DNA for the CDR3: TGCGCCAGCAGCCAAGATCACCTAGCGGGAAGGGAGACCCAGTACTTC. Translated, it gives CASSQDHLAGRETQYF. The J gene is TRBJ2-5, the V gene TRBV4-3; TRBD2 agrees at 9 bases. Per germline, CDR1 LGHNA and CDR2 YSLEER. The J segment lost 5 bases and the V segment lost 0 bases, leaving 7 bases of the junction unmatched. This CDR3 is 16 amino acids long.

This clonotype was detected a few times. The chain employs TRBV10-3 and TRBJ2-7, with TRBD2 matching over 9 bases. This CDR3 comprises 15 residues. CDR1 is ENHRY, CDR2 SYGVKD, per germline. The V and J ends lost 5 bases and 3 bases, in that order; junction bases with no gene match: 8. The CDR3 loop is CAISLQREDYYEQYF. CDR3 bases: TGTGCCATCAGTCTACAGCGGGAGGACTACTACGAGCAGTACTTC.

This rearrangement joins TRBV28 to TRBJ2-7, with TRBD2 as a possible D gene (5 bases). In germline, CDR1 is MDHEN, CDR2 SYDVKM. Between the trimmed V and J ends, which lost 1 base and 6 bases, there was a span of 16 bases. The CDR3 has 15 amino acids. Here the CDR3 reads CASSLSRGGWGEQYF. In DNA, the CDR3 is TGTGCCAGCAGTTTATCACGTGGCGGGTGGGGCGAGCAGTACTTC.

This clonotype was recorded at least ten times. The chain is built from TRBV27 and TRBJ2-5; TRBD2 might be the D (6 bases). This CDR3 is 13 amino acids long. The germline CDR1 and CDR2 sequences are MNHEY and SMNVEV (reference sequence). Trimming removed 4 bases from V and 11 bases from J, with 17 bases in between. CDR3 region: CASSSGTDNEQYF. The CDR3 DNA reads TGTGCCAGCAGTTCCGGGACTGACAATGAGCAGTACTTC.

In this sample, this clonotype turned up a few times. This chain connects TRBV7-2 to TRBJ2-3; D not certain. V lost 2 bases to trimming and J lost 6 bases, with 6 bases between them. The CDR3 consists of 12 residues. Germline lookup yields CDR1 SGHTA and CDR2 FQGNSA. The CDR3 loop reads CASSLMQDTQYF. For the CDR3, the DNA is TGTGCCAGCAGCTTAATGCAGGATACGCAGTATTTT.

The chain combines TRBV5-1 with TRBJ2-1; 12 bases line up with TRBD1. V lost 4 bases to trimming and J lost 2 bases; unmatched junction nucleotides: 16. Germline lookup yields CDR1 SGHRS and CDR2 YFSETQ. The CDR3 is made up of 20 amino acids. CDR3 nucleotide sequence: TGCGCCAGCAGCCTAGCGCTCCGGGACAGGGGGCTCACAGCCTACAATGAGCAGTTCTTC. It encodes CASSLALRDRGLTAYNEQFF. Full variable domain (outside the CDR3, taken from reference TRBV5-1 and TRBJ2-1): KAGVTQTPRYLIKTRGQQVTLSCSPISGHRSVSWYQQTPGQGLQFLFEYFSETQRNKGNFPGRFSGRQFSNSRSEMNVSTLELGDSALYLCASSLALRDRGLTAYNEQFFGPGTRLTVL.

This clonotype appeared a few times. This chain links TRBV18 with TRBJ2-5; D possibly corresponds to TRBD1 (6 bases). Trimming shortened V by 6 bases and J by 4 bases, and 15 bases separated the two germline ends. Germline-derived CDR1 and CDR2 are KGHSH and LQKENI. The CDR3 extends over 14 amino acids. As DNA, the CDR3 is TGTGCCAGCTCCACGGACAGTTCAGCAGAGACCCAGTACTTC. It encodes CASSTDSSAETQYF.

Comments on this clonotype: At one of its ends the junction is not consistent with the germline gene, which may arise from a read error. This chain uses TRBV4-2 with TRBJ2-1, with 7 bases aligning to TRBD1. The germline CDR1 and CDR2 sequences are LGHNA and YNFKEQ. The CDR3 consists of 16 residues. Here the CDR3 DNA reads TGTGCCAGCAGCCAAGACCCGAACAGGGGTGGGAATGAGCGGTTCTTC. Its translation: CASSQDPNRGGNERFF.

J is TRBJ2-7 and V is TRBV7-9; 8 nucleotides match TRBD1. V was pared by 4 bases and J by 2 bases, with 4 bases of the junction left unmatched. This CDR3 has 14 amino acids. Germline CDR1 SEHNR, CDR2 FQNEAQ (reference sequence). The CDR3 here is CASSSDRGTYEQYF. The CDR3 DNA reads TGTGCCAGCAGCTCTGACAGGGGCACCTACGAGCAGTACTTC.

V and J are TRBV7-9 and TRBJ1-4; D perhaps matches TRBD1 (5 bases). Trimming took 1 base from V and 8 from J, leaving 11 bases between them. The CDR3 is 14 amino acids. CDR1 is SEHNR, CDR2 FQNEAQ, per germline (reference sequence). The chain's CDR3 is CASSLGGRVEKLFF. The CDR3 region has the DNA TGTGCCAGCAGCTTAGGCGGCAGGGTGGAAAAACTGTTTTTT. The variable domain in full, completed from reference TRBV7-9 and TRBJ1-4, reads DTGVSQNPRHKITKRGQNVTFRCDPISEHNRLYWYRQTLGQGPEFLTYFQNEAQLEKSRLLSDRFSAERPKGSFSTLEIQRTEQGDSAMYLCASSLGGRVEKLFFGSGTQLSVL.

The chain couples TRBV6-5 to TRBJ2-2; 10 nucleotides align to TRBD2. The germline V gene encodes CDR1 MNHEY and CDR2 SVGAGI. J lost 7 bases, V lost 2 bases, and 13 bases had no gene match. CDR3 length: 18 residues. The CDR3 nucleotides read TGTGCCAGCAGTTACCAGCGCGCTAGCGGGAGAAGAAACGGGGAGCTGTTTTTT. Protein sequence: CASSYQRASGRRNGELFF.

This chain connects TRBV12-3 or TRBV12-4 to TRBJ2-3; D might be TRBD1 (5 bases). V lost 10 bases and J lost 3, with 20 bases in between. The CDR3 contains 15 residues. The CDR3 region is CATQTEQGKTDTQYF. The DNA of the CDR3 is TGTGCCACCCAAACGGAGCAGGGAAAAACAGATACGCAGTATTTT.

This clonotype was recorded a few times. CDR3 sequence (DNA): TGTGCCAGCAGACCAGGGACTAGTTTAGTTTTTGGGCAGTTCTTC. Its protein is CASRPGTSLVFGQFF. The chain is built from TRBV12-3 or TRBV12-4 and TRBJ2-1, with 8 bases aligning to TRBD2. The CDR3 is made up of 15 amino acids. J lost 12 bases, V lost 6 bases, and 16 bases had no gene match.

This clonotype was seen a few times. The J gene is TRBJ1-5, the V gene TRBV2; TRBD1 matches at 7 bases. The CDR3 runs 14 residues. In germline, CDR1 is SNHLY, CDR2 FYNNEI. V was clipped by 5 bases and J by 7 bases; unmatched bases: 8. The DNA of the CDR3 is TGTGCCAGCAGTCTACAGGGGATCAACCAGCCCCAGCATTTT. Translating gives CASSLQGINQPQHF.

The V and J genes are TRBV20-1 and TRBJ2-7; weak D call: TRBD2 (7 bases). The length of the CDR3 is 15 residues. The germline V gene encodes CDR1 DFQATT and CDR2 SNEGSKA (reference sequence). V lost 6 bases and J lost 3, with 21 bases in between. This CDR3 reads CSAHTVGGGSYEQYF. The DNA for the CDR3 is TGCAGTGCCCACACAGTGGGCGGGGGCAGCTACGAGCAGTACTTC.

This clonotype has only a few counts. CDR3 region: CASSSTGQTDHGYTF. The CDR3 DNA sequence: TGTGCCAGCAGCTCTACAGGACAAACTGATCATGGCTACACCTTC. This sequence joins TRBV7-9 and TRBJ1-2; a possible D gene is TRBD1 (5 bases). The CDR3 has 15 amino acids. V was pared by 4 bases and J by 6 bases, with 18 bases between. CDR1 SEHNR and CDR2 FQNEAQ come from the germline V gene (reference sequence). Looking up the rest from reference TRBV7-9 and TRBJ1-2 gives the full variable domain: DTGVSQNPRHKITKRGQNVTFRCDPISEHNRLYWYRQTLGQGPEFLTYFQNEAQLEKSRLLSDRFSAERPKGSFSTLEIQRTEQGDSAMYLCASSSTGQTDHGYTFGSGTRLTVV.

This clonotype showed up many times. A read error is possible here, since a much larger clone lies one base away. V usage is TRBV4-2 and J usage is TRBJ2-5, with 8 bases aligning to TRBD2. This CDR3 contains 14 residues. The germline gives CDR1 LGHNA, CDR2 YNFKEQ. The V segment lost 0 bases and the J segment 11 bases; nucleotides outside the gene matches: 8. The CDR3 region is CASSQERAGAEQYF. The CDR3, as DNA: TGTGCCAGCAGCCAAGAGAGAGCGGGGGCTGAGCAGTACTTC.

This clonotype showed up just a few times. This chain links TRBV11-2 with TRBJ2-7; possibly TRBD1 for D (7 bases). CDR1 SGHAT and CDR2 FQNNGV come from the germline V gene. V was cut by 1 base and J by 4 bases, with 11 bases left in between. The length of the CDR3 is 14 residues. The DNA of the CDR3 is TGTGCCAGCAGCTTAGGTTCAGGGGGGTACGAGCAGTACTTC. Translating gives CASSLGSGGYEQYF.

In DNA, the CDR3 is TGTGCCAGCAGCCAAGCCCACAGGGGGAATCAGCCCCAGCATTTT. Amino acid sequence: CASSQAHRGNQPQHF. This chain uses TRBV3-1 with TRBJ1-5, with TRBD1 matching 8 bases. V gave up 1 base and J gave up 4 bases; unmatched junction bases: 3. The germline gives CDR1 LGHDT, CDR2 YNNKEL (reference sequence). The CDR3 totals 15 residues.

As concerns this clonotype: Mismatch with germline at one junction end may stem from a read error. The J gene is TRBJ2-5, the V gene TRBV7-2; possible D gene TRBD2, 5 bases. The CDR3 consists of 13 residues. Germline-derived CDR1 and CDR2 are SGHTA and FQGNSA. The CDR3 DNA sequence: TGTGCCAGCAGCGTAGCGAGATCGGGCGGGCAGTACTTC. The encoded protein is CASSVARSGGQYF.

The chain recombines TRBV5-1 with TRBJ2-4; D tentatively reads TRBD1 or TRBD2 (5 bases each). The V gene's germline CDR1 is SGHRS and CDR2 YFSETQ. The V end lost 0 bases, the J end lost 8 bases, and 15 bases lay between the germline ends. The CDR3 is 15 residues long. The CDR3 loop is CASSLAGADGDIQYF. The CDR3 DNA follows: TGCGCCAGCAGCTTGGCCGGGGCCGATGGGGACATTCAGTACTTC.

The rearrangement joins TRBV7-2 to TRBJ2-3, with D perhaps matching TRBD1 (5 bases). The germline V and J ends were trimmed by 5 bases and 3 bases, with 12 bases remaining between them. This CDR3 has 14 amino acids. Germline V CDR1 and CDR2: SGHTA, FQGNSA. The CDR3 protein is CASSPWGATDTQYF. CDR3 bases: TGTGCCAGCAGCCCTTGGGGCGCGACAGATACGCAGTATTTT.